Below, 20 T cell receptor beta chains from the same sample are listed, as sequenced in a study of shared clonotypes between healthy human individuals. Data came from immunoSEQ multiplex PCR; TCRdb stores just in-frame clones and leaves some out. The sample carries 530,000 or so clones, over 60% recorded once. The sequencing sample was made of PBMCs. The receptor source for this set is a woman aged 40 to 50 in good health. Some clones in this sample may be carry-over from other donors' samples.

This chain joins TRBV6-4 and TRBJ2-5; unclear D gene. V lost 3 bases and J lost 0, with 11 bases in between. Looked up from germline, CDR1 is MRHNA and CDR2 is SNTAGT. This CDR3 has 15 residues. CDR3 DNA: TGTGCCAGCAGTGAGGGAAAGGGCGACCAAGAGACCCAGTACTTC. Its translation is CASSEGKGDQETQYF.

V is TRBV7-2 and J is TRBJ2-2; 9 nucleotides align to TRBD1. The germline gives CDR1 SGHTA, CDR2 FQGNSA. J lost 6 bases, V lost 4 bases, and 6 bases had no gene match. There are 15 residues in the CDR3. The CDR3 region has the DNA TGTGCCAGCAGCTCCACAGGGGGCGACGCCGGGGAGCTGTTTTTT. Residues: CASSSTGGDAGELFF.

This clone occurred once. The J gene is TRBJ1-5, the V gene TRBV19; possible D gene TRBD1, 5 bases. The CDR3 has 15 amino acids. CDR1 and CDR2 from the germline V gene are LNHDA and SQIVND (reference sequence). V was trimmed by 1 base and J by 9 bases, leaving 16 bases between them. The CDR3 protein is CASSIADQGVWPQHF. CDR3 DNA: TGTGCCAGTAGTATAGCCGACCAGGGCGTGTGGCCCCAGCATTTT.

Here the CDR3 DNA reads TGTGCCATCAGTGACCGTAGGACAGGGGATTACGAGCAGTACTTC. It specifies CAISDRRTGDYEQYF. The chain uses TRBV10-3 and TRBJ2-7; TRBD1 agrees at 9 bases. The ends lost 3 bases at V and 4 bases at J; junction bases unmatched: 7. Germline CDR1 is ENHRY and CDR2 is SYGVKD. The CDR3 runs 15 residues.

The gene calls are TRBV10-3 and TRBJ2-7; D is undetermined. The CDR3 is 12 amino acids. With 5 bases removed from V and 3 bases from J, the gap between germline ends came to 8 bases. Germline V gene data show CDR1 as ENHRY and CDR2 as SYGVKD. The CDR3 nucleotides read TGTGCCATCAGTCAAGCATACTACGAGCAGTACTTC. This gives the protein CAISQAYYEQYF.

V usage is TRBV7-2 and J usage is TRBJ2-5; D assignment may be TRBD1 or TRBD2 (5 bases each). Germline V gives CDR1 SGHTA, CDR2 FQGNSA. V lost 5 bases and J lost 1, with 26 bases in between. The CDR3 sequence is 19 residues long. Here the CDR3 DNA reads TGTGCCAGCAGCCCCACTGGCGGCGGCTACCGAGGGGCCCAAGAGACCCAGTACTTC. Translated, it gives CASSPTGGGYRGAQETQYF.

This rearrangement joins TRBV2 to TRBJ1-1; no clear D gene. Germline lookup yields CDR1 SNHLY and CDR2 FYNNEI. CDR3 size: 14 residues. V was pared by 8 bases and J by 1 base, with 14 bases between. The CDR3 loop is CASAMVNGNTEAFF. The CDR3 nucleotides read TGTGCCAGCGCCATGGTTAACGGGAACACTGAAGCTTTCTTT.

In this sample, this clone turned up many times. The same CDR3 can be traced to other DNA sequences in this sample. V is TRBV28 and J is TRBJ1-5; D is uncertain. This CDR3 spans 11 amino acids. The V gene lost 5 bases and the J gene lost 5 bases, with 4 bases spanning the gap. The germline V gene encodes CDR1 MDHEN and CDR2 SYDVKM. The DNA for the CDR3 is TGTGCCAGCAGTCGGTATCAGCCCCAGCATTTT. This gives the protein CASSRYQPQHF. Complete variable domain (other parts from reference TRBV28 and TRBJ1-5): DVKVTQSSRYLVKRTGEKVFLECVQDMDHENMFWYRQDPGLGLRLIYFSYDVKMKEKGDIPEGYSVSREKKERFSLILESASTNQTSMYLCASSRYQPQHFGDGTRLSIL.

This sequence joins TRBV28 and TRBJ2-5; 8 bases agree with TRBD1. The CDR3 loop spans 14 amino acids. Germline loops: CDR1 MDHEN, CDR2 SYDVKM. The junction had 6 bases not matched to a gene; V was cut back by 4 bases and J by 5 bases. CDR3 sequence (DNA): TGTGCCAGCAGTTCCCGGACAGGGCTGGAGACCCAGTACTTC. Protein sequence: CASSSRTGLETQYF.

This clone has only a few counts. The V call is TRBV7-2, the J call TRBJ2-5; no clear D gene. The J call may be incorrect, as the DNA end agrees better with TRBJ2-7. Looked up from germline, CDR1 is SGHTA and CDR2 is FQGNSA. This CDR3 is built from 15 residues. The CDR3 reads CASSLGPMSSYEQYF. CDR3 coding DNA: TGTGCCAGCAGCCTAGGACCTATGAGCTCCTACGAGCAGTACTTC.

Turning to this clone: A clone one base away is much larger, so this may be a read error. The V gene is TRBV7-9, the J gene TRBJ2-5, with unresolved D. Trimming left V 3 bases short and J 5 bases short, with 4 bases between. CDR1 and CDR2 from the germline V gene are SEHNR and FQNEAQ (reference sequence). The CDR3 runs 11 residues. The CDR3 reads CASSFGETQYF. CDR3 bases: TGTGCCAGCAGCTTTGGGGAGACCCAGTACTTC.

The V gene is TRBV19, the J gene TRBJ2-1; TRBD1 aligns across 11 bases. CDR1 LNHDA and CDR2 SQIVND come from the germline V gene (reference sequence). The trim removed 9 bases at V and 6 bases at J, leaving 7 bases unmatched. This CDR3 spans 14 amino acids. CDR3 amino acids: CASPRDRGANEQFF. The CDR3 DNA reads TGTGCCAGCCCCCGGGACAGGGGGGCCAATGAGCAGTTCTTC.

V usage is TRBV7-3 and J usage is TRBJ2-3, with a weak D call TRBD2 (6 bases). V was clipped by 5 bases and J by 3 bases, with 18 bases between them. The CDR3 consists of 16 residues. CDR1 SGHTA and CDR2 FQGTGA come from the germline V gene. The DNA of the CDR3 is TGTGCCAGCAGCCCTGGGGTCGTTCGGGAGACAGATACGCAGTATTTT. Protein product: CASSPGVVRETDTQYF.

This chain uses TRBV9 with TRBJ2-1; 9 bases match TRBD2. This CDR3 region has 15 residues. J gave up 0 bases and V 4 bases, and 2 bases lay outside the gene matches. Germline-derived CDR1 and CDR2 are SGDLS and YYNGEE. The CDR3 protein is CASSPSGDSYNEQFF. The CDR3 DNA reads as TGTGCCAGCAGCCCTAGCGGGGACTCCTACAATGAGCAGTTCTTC.

This clone was detected once. The rearrangement uses TRBV15 and TRBJ2-7, with D uncertain. The V and J ends lost 0 bases and 0 bases respectively, with 9 bases between them. The germline V gene has CDR1 LNHNV and CDR2 YYDKDF (reference sequence). The CDR3 totals 15 residues. The CDR3, as DNA: TGTGCCACCAGCAGAGATAGAGGCTTCTCCTACGAGCAGTACTTC. Encoded protein: CATSRDRGFSYEQYF.

This chain links TRBV11-2 with TRBJ2-5; no clear D gene. Trimming removed 6 bases from V and 0 bases from J, with 11 bases in between. Germline V gene lookup returns CDR1 SGHAT and CDR2 FQNNGV. The CDR3 runs 14 residues. This chain's CDR3 is CASSSVPHQETQYF. Written as DNA, the CDR3 is TGTGCCAGCAGTTCTGTACCCCACCAAGAGACCCAGTACTTC.

This chain connects TRBV7-2 to TRBJ2-5, with TRBD1 matching over 8 bases. The CDR3 runs 17 residues. Per the germline V gene, CDR1 is SGHTA and CDR2 is FQGNSA. With 5 bases clipped from V and 0 bases from J, the junction kept 11 bases outside the gene matches. The CDR3 nucleotides are TGTGCCAGCAGCCTAGGAGCAGGGGGCGCTTACCAAGAGACCCAGTACTTC. This codes for CASSLGAGGAYQETQYF. The whole variable domain, filled in from reference TRBV7-2 and TRBJ2-5, reads GAGVSQSPSNKVTEKGKDVELRCDPISGHTALYWYRQSLGQGLEFLIYFQGNSAPDKSGLPSDRFSAERTGGSVSTLTIQRTQQEDSAVYLCASSLGAGGAYQETQYFGPGTRLLVL.

The chain recombines TRBV11-2 with TRBJ2-5, with D hard to call. V was shortened by 4 bases and J by 10 bases, with 16 bases between the two germline ends. Germline V CDR1 and CDR2: SGHAT, FQNNGV. The CDR3 is made up of 13 amino acids. The CDR3 loop is CASSSGLHESQYF. In nucleotides, the CDR3 is TGTGCCAGCAGCTCCGGGCTGCATGAAAGCCAGTACTTC. The full variable domain, with the rest looked up from reference TRBV11-2 and TRBJ2-5, is EAGVAQSPRYKIIEKRQSVAFWCNPISGHATLYWYQQILGQGPKLLIQFQNNGVVDDSQLPKDRFSAERLKGVDSTLKIQPAKLEDSAVYLCASSSGLHESQYFGPGTRLLVL.

This sequence joins TRBV14 and TRBJ1-2; D might be TRBD1 (5 bases). The CDR3 covers 14 residues. Germline values: CDR1 SGHDN, CDR2 FVKESK. Trimming took off 0 bases at V and 4 bases at J, with 9 bases between the two ends. The CDR3 here is CASSQDDSVYGYTF. Written as DNA, the CDR3 is TGTGCCAGCAGCCAAGATGACAGCGTCTATGGCTACACCTTC.

The rearrangement uses TRBV18 and TRBJ2-7; TRBD1 is a possible D gene (6 bases). The CDR3 is 16 residues long. CDR1 and CDR2 (germline): KGHSH, LQKENI. Trimming pared 6 bases from V and 3 bases from J, leaving 21 bases between. Here the CDR3 reads CASSPYRGQRLYEQYF. In DNA, the CDR3 is TGTGCCAGCTCTCCATATAGAGGACAGCGTCTCTACGAGCAGTACTTC.